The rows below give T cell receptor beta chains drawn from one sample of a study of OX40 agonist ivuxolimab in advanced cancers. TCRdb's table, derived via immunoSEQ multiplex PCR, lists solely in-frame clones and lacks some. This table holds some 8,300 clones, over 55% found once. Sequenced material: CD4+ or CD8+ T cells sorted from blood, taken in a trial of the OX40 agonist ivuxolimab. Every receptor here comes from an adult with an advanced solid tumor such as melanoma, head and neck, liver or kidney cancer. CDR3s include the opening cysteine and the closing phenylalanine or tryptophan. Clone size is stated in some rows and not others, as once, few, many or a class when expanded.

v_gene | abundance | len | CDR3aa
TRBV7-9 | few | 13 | CASSLRELYGYTF
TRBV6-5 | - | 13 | CATKGERAGELFF
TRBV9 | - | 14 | CASSVDQGSYGYTF
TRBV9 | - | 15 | CASRGGGGSGNTIYF
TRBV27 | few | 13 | CASSLTSPSEQYF
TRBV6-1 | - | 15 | CASSDFSGGQETQYF
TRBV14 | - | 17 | CASSQGSGGPRTDTQYF
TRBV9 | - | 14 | CASSVAPGSHEQFF
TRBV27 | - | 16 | CASSLPSGGGRNEQFF
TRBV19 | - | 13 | CASSIALGGEQFF
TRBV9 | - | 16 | CASSVSGGALMDEQFF
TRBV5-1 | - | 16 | CASSPGQGIGYNEQFF
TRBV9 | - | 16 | CASSADPQPTPYEQYF
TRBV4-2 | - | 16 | CASSQEGQGLGNTIYF
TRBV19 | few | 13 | CASSPQVSYEQYF
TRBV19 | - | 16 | CASSIGKGNSNQPQHF
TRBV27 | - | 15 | CASSARGGGVNEQFF
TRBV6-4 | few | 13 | CASSDRETDTQYF
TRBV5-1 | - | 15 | CASSLLTHRKEKLFF
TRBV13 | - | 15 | CASSHLAGGFNEQFF
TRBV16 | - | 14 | CASSHRRDAGEQYF
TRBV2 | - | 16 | CASRLELAAGGMEQYF
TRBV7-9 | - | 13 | CASSKPLGNEQFF
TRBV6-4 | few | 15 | CASSDSSDSNTEAFF
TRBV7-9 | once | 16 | CASSFPASGGAGTQYF
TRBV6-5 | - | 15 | CASSYSQGPGNTIYF
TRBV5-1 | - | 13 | CASSLRANYEQYF
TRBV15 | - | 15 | CATRQFRGSTDTQYF
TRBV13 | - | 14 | CASSSRDDGETQYF
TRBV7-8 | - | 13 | CASSIGVNTEAFF
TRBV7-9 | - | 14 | CASRLGDSVYEQYF
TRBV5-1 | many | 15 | CASSLGQGGSYEQYF
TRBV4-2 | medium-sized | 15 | CASSQDSGTPLILHF
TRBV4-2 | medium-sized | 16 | CASSHAESGGEGEQFF
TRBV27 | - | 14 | CATLLTGLAMDYTF
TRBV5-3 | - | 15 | CARSRQGAFREKLFF
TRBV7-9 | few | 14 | CASSPPRQGQSAFF
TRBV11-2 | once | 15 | CASSLGRGGQETQYF
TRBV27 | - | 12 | CASRQGFQPQHF
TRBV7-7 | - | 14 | CASSPRPSTDTQYF
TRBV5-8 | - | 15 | CASSFSRSSYQPQHF
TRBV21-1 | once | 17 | CASSPCLRRVSTDTQYF
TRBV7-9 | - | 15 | CASSLSGGTNYGYTF
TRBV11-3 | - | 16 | CASSRRPGIGNQPQHF
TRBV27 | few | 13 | CASSGTHNQPQHF
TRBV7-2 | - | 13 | CASRQDSNQPQHF
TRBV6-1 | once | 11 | CASSAGYEQFF
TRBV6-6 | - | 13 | CASTPNRNQPQHF
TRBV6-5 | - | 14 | CASSYSGTYTEAFF
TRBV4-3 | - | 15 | CASSQDAGVLYGYTF
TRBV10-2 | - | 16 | CASSEWERRAGETQYF
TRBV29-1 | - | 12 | CSVDWVTGELFF
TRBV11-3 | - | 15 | CASSLAGTSKDTQYF
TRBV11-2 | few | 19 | CASTLGTGWSPRSYNEQFF